Shown below are 30 T cell receptor beta chains from a single sample sequenced in a study of blood T cell repertoires in COVID-19. Sequenced by immunoSEQ multiplex PCR; TCRdb stores in-frame clones only, minus some. The sample shows about 84,000 clones, 75% to 90% of them seen only once. Material: peripheral blood. The receptors here all came from an elderly man with active or convalescent COVID-19.

The chain recombines TRBV19 with TRBJ1-3, with 7 bases lining up with TRBD1. J lost 4 bases, V lost 6 bases, and 18 bases had no gene match. Germline CDR1 LNHDA, CDR2 SQIVND (reference sequence). CDR3 length: 18 residues. The CDR3 DNA reads TGTGCCAGTAGGACGATCCTACAGGGGCGCCACAGGGGAAACACCATATATTTT. It codes for CASRTILQGRHRGNTIYF.

The chain couples TRBV11-2 to TRBJ1-1, with D possibly matching TRBD1 (5 bases). This CDR3 contains 13 residues. Germline V gives CDR1 SGHAT, CDR2 FQNNGV. The germline V and J ends were trimmed by 0 bases and 4 bases, with 6 bases remaining between them. This CDR3 is CASSLDQGTEAFF. CDR3 sequence (DNA): TGTGCCAGCAGCTTAGATCAGGGCACTGAAGCTTTCTTT. Variable domain in full (rest from reference TRBV11-2 and TRBJ1-1): EAGVAQSPRYKIIEKRQSVAFWCNPISGHATLYWYQQILGQGPKLLIQFQNNGVVDDSQLPKDRFSAERLKGVDSTLKIQPAKLEDSAVYLCASSLDQGTEAFFGQGTRLTVV.

The chain is built from TRBV9 and TRBJ2-7; 8 bases are shared with TRBD2. J was trimmed by 3 bases and V by 4 bases; bases with no gene match: 12. CDR1 is SGDLS and CDR2 is YYNGEE in the germline V gene. The CDR3 spans 16 residues. The CDR3 loop reads CASSSSWREALYEQYF. CDR3 DNA sequence: TGTGCCAGCAGCTCAAGCTGGCGGGAGGCCCTCTACGAGCAGTACTTC. Full variable domain (rest looked up from reference TRBV9 and TRBJ2-7): DSGVTQTPKHLITATGQRVTLRCSPRSGDLSVYWYQQSLDQGLQFLIQYYNGEERAKGNILERFSAQQFPDLHSELNLSSLELGDSALYFCASSSSWREALYEQYFGPGTRLTVT.

V and J are TRBV9 and TRBJ2-1, with 8 positions matching TRBD2. The CDR3 length is 15 residues. Losses at the gene ends were 0 bases for V and 3 bases for J; bases not matched to a gene: 2. The germline V gene has CDR1 SGDLS and CDR2 YYNGEE. The CDR3 bases are TGTGCCAGCAGCGTAGCTAGCGGGTTCTACAATGAGCAGTTCTTC. It codes for CASSVASGFYNEQFF.

There are a few counts of this clone. The chain employs TRBV18 and TRBJ2-3; 13 bases match TRBD2. From germline, CDR1 is KGHSH and CDR2 LQKENI. The V and J ends lost 3 bases and 3 bases, in that order; junction bases with no gene match: 6. This CDR3 is built from 17 residues. Here the CDR3 reads CASSPGLAGVITDTQYF. The CDR3 coding sequence is TGTGCCAGCTCACCCGGACTAGCGGGAGTTATTACAGATACGCAGTATTTT.

The chain uses TRBV7-2 and TRBJ1-4, with 12 bases identical to TRBD1. The CDR3 covers 18 residues. The V and J ends lost 4 bases and 5 bases, in that order; junction bases with no gene match: 11. Germline-derived CDR1 and CDR2 are SGHTA and FQGNSA. The DNA of the CDR3 is TGTGCCAGCAGCTCTCAACCCGGGACAGGGGGCAGGAATGAAAAACTGTTTTTT. Protein sequence: CASSSQPGTGGRNEKLFF.

This clone has only one observation. The chain employs TRBV13 and TRBJ2-7; TRBD1 aligns across 8 bases. V trimming: 1 base; J trimming: 3 bases; junction bases outside the gene matches: 11. Germline V lookup: CDR1 PRHDT, CDR2 FYEKMQ (reference sequence). The CDR3 is 17 residues long. The CDR3 DNA reads TGTGCCAGCAGCTTAGATGCTTTGGGACAGGCAAACTACGAGCAGTACTTC. Translating it yields CASSLDALGQANYEQYF.

This chain joins TRBV5-8 and TRBJ1-5, with TRBD1 identical over 7 bases. CDR3 size: 14 residues. CDR1 is SGHTS, CDR2 YDEGEE, per germline. With V trimmed by 6 bases and J by 7 bases, 10 bases remained unmatched. CDR3 loop: CASNKGARGQPQHF. In DNA, the CDR3 is TGTGCCAGCAACAAAGGGGCCAGGGGGCAGCCCCAGCATTTT.

The chain links TRBV24-1 to TRBJ2-1, with 10 bases identical to TRBD2. The CDR3 sequence is 15 residues long. Per germline, CDR1 KGHDR and CDR2 SFDVKD. Trimming took 4 bases from V and 7 from J; bases not matched to a gene: 6. CDR3 loop: CATSDPGLATNEQFF. Here the CDR3 DNA reads TGTGCCACCAGTGACCCGGGACTAGCGACAAATGAGCAGTTCTTC.

V is TRBV18 and J is TRBJ1-1; D is perhaps TRBD1 (5 bases). Germline V lookup: CDR1 KGHSH, CDR2 LQKENI. V was trimmed by 3 bases and J by 1 base, leaving 15 bases between them. The CDR3 has 16 residues. CDR3 in DNA: TGTGCCAGCTCACCCAGACAGAGTCCCACGAACACTGAAGCTTTCTTT. This sequence encodes CASSPRQSPTNTEAFF.

This clone came up a few times. The rearrangement links TRBV7-9 to TRBJ1-1, with 7 bases fitting TRBD1. The CDR3 totals 17 residues. The germline V gene has CDR1 SEHNR and CDR2 FQNEAQ (reference sequence). With 4 bases clipped from V and 4 bases from J, the junction kept 15 bases outside the gene matches. CDR3 bases: TGTGCCAGCAGCTCAGGGGGTGCGGGGACGATAGGCACTGAAGCTTTCTTT. Protein: CASSSGGAGTIGTEAFF.

The V and J genes are TRBV19 and TRBJ2-3; D perhaps matches TRBD2 (5 bases). V lost 5 bases and J 8 bases, leaving 14 bases between the germline ends. The CDR3 extends over 13 amino acids. Germline CDR1 is LNHDA and CDR2 is SQIVND (reference sequence). Written as DNA, the CDR3 is TGTGCCAGTAGTCCAGTACTAGAGGCTACGCAGTATTTT. It yields the protein CASSPVLEATQYF.

The chain uses TRBV19 and TRBJ1-1; 9 bases are shared with TRBD1. Germline assignment: CDR1 LNHDA and CDR2 SQIVND (reference sequence). The CDR3 runs 15 residues. Trimming cost V 4 bases and J 6 bases; bases outside gene matches: 9. DNA of the CDR3: TGTGCCAGTAGTAGAGTGGGACAGGGTGCCGCTGAAGCTTTCTTT. This codes for CASSRVGQGAAEAFF.

This rearrangement joins TRBV2 to TRBJ2-7; 8 bases match TRBD1. Germline-derived CDR1 and CDR2 are SNHLY and FYNNEI. The CDR3 runs to 13 residues. J gave up 6 bases and V 4 bases, and 5 bases lay outside the gene matches. Here the CDR3 DNA reads TGTGCCAGCAGTGGAACCGACAGGGGCGAGCAGTACTTC. Protein sequence: CASSGTDRGEQYF.

This clone has just a few counts. The chain uses TRBV24-1 and TRBJ2-7; tentatively, D is TRBD2 (5 bases). The germline CDR1 and CDR2 sequences are KGHDR and SFDVKD. This CDR3 has 16 residues. Between the trimmed V and J ends, which lost 4 bases and 2 bases, there was a span of 17 bases. CDR3 sequence: CATSDPALRGTYEQYF. The DNA for the CDR3 is TGTGCCACCAGTGACCCCGCTTTACGGGGAACCTACGAGCAGTACTTC.

This clone was recorded a few times. The chain employs TRBV10-3 and TRBJ2-3; the match to TRBD2 covers 9 bases. The length of the CDR3 is 15 residues. Germline V CDR1 and CDR2: ENHRY, SYGVKD. Germline trimming cut 5 bases from V and 1 base from J; bases unmatched to any gene: 4. CDR3 bases: TGTGCCATCAGTTCGCGCGGGGGGGGCACAGATACGCAGTATTTT. This encodes CAISSRGGGTDTQYF.

This rearrangement joins TRBV28 to TRBJ1-1, with a weak D call TRBD1 (6 bases). The CDR3 spans 14 residues. Germline V gene lookup returns CDR1 MDHEN and CDR2 SYDVKM. With 6 bases removed from V and 6 bases from J, the gap between germline ends came to 17 bases. CDR3 in DNA: TGTGCCAGCAGCCCTAGACAGGAGAGTTCTGAAGCTTTCTTT. Translating it yields CASSPRQESSEAFF.

The V gene is TRBV6-6, the J gene TRBJ2-1, with unresolved D. V shed 0 bases and J shed 4 bases, with 13 bases lying between them. The CDR3 has 16 amino acids. Germline loops: CDR1 MNHNY, CDR2 SVGAGI (reference sequence). In nucleotides, the CDR3 is TGTGCCAGCAGTTACTCGTGGAGTAACTCGTACAATGAGCAGTTCTTC. The encoded protein is CASSYSWSNSYNEQFF.

The genes are TRBV7-2 and TRBJ1-6; 7 bases agree with TRBD1. V gave up 8 bases and J gave up 8 bases; unmatched junction bases: 12. The germline CDR1 and CDR2 sequences are SGHTA and FQGNSA. There are 15 residues in the CDR3. This CDR3 reads CASQQSGTDYSPLHF. CDR3 bases: TGTGCCAGCCAACAGTCCGGGACAGACTATTCACCCCTCCACTTT.

Concerning this clone: At one end, the junction sequence differs from germline, possibly due to a read error. The chain has TRBV20-1 and TRBJ1-6, with a weak D call TRBD1 (5 bases). CDR1 is DFQATT and CDR2 is SNEGSKA in the germline V gene (reference sequence). This CDR3 region has 13 residues. The CDR3 loop is CNASRGYNSPLHF. The DNA for the CDR3 is TGCAATGCTAGTAGGGGATATAATTCACCCCTCCACTTT.

This chain joins TRBV5-4 and TRBJ2-5, with D possibly matching TRBD2 (5 bases). Germline lookup yields CDR1 SGHNT and CDR2 YYREEE (reference sequence). The CDR3 contains 14 residues. V was clipped by 4 bases and J by 5 bases, with 15 bases between them. The CDR3 nucleotides read TGTGCCAGCAGCCCGGACTCGACCCGGGAGACCCAGTACTTC. The encoded protein is CASSPDSTRETQYF.

This chain uses TRBV19 with TRBJ2-5; the D gene is possibly TRBD2 (6 bases). The length of the CDR3 is 14 residues. Germline V gene lookup returns CDR1 LNHDA and CDR2 SQIVND (reference sequence). The germline V and J ends were trimmed by 4 bases and 4 bases, with 13 bases remaining between them. Here the CDR3 DNA reads TGTGCCAGTAGTAACCCCGGGGGAAGAGAGACCCAGTACTTC. It specifies CASSNPGGRETQYF.

The V call is TRBV20-1, the J call TRBJ1-1; a weak D match, TRBD1 (5 bases). This CDR3 comprises 10 residues. From germline, CDR1 is DFQATT and CDR2 SNEGSKA (reference sequence). Between the trimmed V and J ends, which lost 6 bases and 8 bases, there was a span of 10 bases. This chain's CDR3 is CSARGVEAFF. CDR3 in DNA: TGCAGTGCGCGGGGGGTGGAAGCTTTCTTT.

J is TRBJ1-5 and V is TRBV18, with TRBD1 as a possible D gene (5 bases). Per germline, CDR1 KGHSH and CDR2 LQKENI. The CDR3 length is 14 residues. V was trimmed by 5 bases and J by 7 bases, leaving 15 bases between them. CDR3 loop: CASSDRKTYQPQHF. DNA of the CDR3: TGTGCCAGCTCAGACAGAAAAACGTACCAGCCCCAGCATTTT.

This chain uses TRBV5-1 with TRBJ1-2; weak D call: TRBD1 (6 bases). Germline loops: CDR1 SGHRS, CDR2 YFSETQ. The length of the CDR3 is 13 residues. V was shortened by 1 base and J by 6 bases, with 10 bases between the two germline ends. The CDR3 DNA sequence: TGCGCCAGCAGCTTGACAGGGAATGATGGCTACACCTTC. Translated, it gives CASSLTGNDGYTF.

The rearrangement joins TRBV6-1 to TRBJ2-2; a possible D gene is TRBD1 (5 bases). Trimming removed 0 bases at V and 7 bases at J, with 15 bases between. Germline loops: CDR1 MNHNS, CDR2 SASEGT. CDR3 length: 16 residues. CDR3 nucleotides: TGTGCCAGCAGTGAAGCGCTGGCAGGGATCCACGGGGAGCTGTTTTTT. Amino acids: CASSEALAGIHGELFF.

This chain uses TRBV7-2 with TRBJ2-1; maybe TRBD2 (6 bases). There are 14 residues in the CDR3. The V gene's germline CDR1 is SGHTA and CDR2 FQGNSA. Trimming left V 8 bases short and J 6 bases short, with 17 bases between. CDR3: CASLPGLHGNEQFF. CDR3 nucleotides: TGTGCCAGCTTACCGGGACTCCATGGCAATGAGCAGTTCTTC.

The chain joins TRBV9 to TRBJ2-2; D is ambiguous. CDR1 and CDR2 from the germline V gene are SGDLS and YYNGEE. CDR3 length: 13 residues. Trimming removed 3 bases at V and 4 bases at J, with 7 bases between. This chain's CDR3 is CASSEQSTGELFF. Here the CDR3 DNA reads TGTGCCAGCAGCGAACAGAGCACCGGGGAGCTGTTTTTT.

V usage is TRBV13 and J usage is TRBJ1-2, with D unclear. The CDR3 is made up of 12 amino acids. Between the trimmed V and J ends, which lost 5 bases and 8 bases, there was a span of 12 bases. Germline V gene sequence: CDR1 PRHDT, CDR2 FYEKMQ (reference sequence). The CDR3 DNA follows: TGTGCCAGCAGCCTCGCGCTACTGGGCTACACCTTC. It specifies CASSLALLGYTF. The whole variable domain, remainder taken from reference TRBV13 and TRBJ1-2, is AAGVIQSPRHLIKEKRETATLKCYPIPRHDTVYWYQQGPGQDPQFLISFYEKMQSDKGSIPDRFSAQQFSDYHSELNMSSLELGDSALYFCASSLALLGYTFGSGTRLTVV.

This clone was seen only once. The chain couples TRBV28 to TRBJ2-7; TRBD2 is a possible D gene (6 bases). Trimming left V 5 bases short and J 2 bases short, with 19 bases between. Germline CDR1 and CDR2: MDHEN and SYDVKM. This CDR3 contains 16 residues. The CDR3: CASSLIAGTATYEQYF. The CDR3 DNA reads TGTGCCAGCAGTCTAATCGCCGGGACTGCAACCTACGAGCAGTACTTC.